Listed here are 9 T cell receptor beta chains from one sample, sequenced in a study of OX40 agonist ivuxolimab in advanced cancers. Method: immunoSEQ multiplex PCR; TCRdb's copy keeps in-frame clones and lacks some. The profile covers tens of thousands of clones, with about 90% appearing a single time and around 4.2% taken by the ten largest. The sample here was CD4+ or CD8+ T cells sorted from blood, taken in a trial of the OX40 agonist ivuxolimab. These receptors originate from an adult with an advanced solid tumor such as melanoma, head and neck, liver or kidney cancer.

This clone was recorded once. The V and J genes are TRBV9 and TRBJ1-3, with TRBD1 identical over 7 bases. The CDR3 extends over 15 amino acids. Germline CDR1 SGDLS, CDR2 YYNGEE. Trimming took 2 bases from V and 2 from J; bases not matched to a gene: 4. DNA for the CDR3: TGTGCCAGCAGCGTTTGGGACAGCACTGGAAACACCATATATTTT. Protein product: CASSVWDSTGNTIYF.

The chain joins TRBV29-1 to TRBJ1-1, with D possibly TRBD1 on 6 matching bases. Germline CDR1 reads SQVTM; CDR2 reads ANQGSEA. V lost 8 bases to trimming and J lost 3 bases, with 25 bases between them. The CDR3 is made up of 16 amino acids. CDR3 DNA sequence: TGCAGCCCGTTGAAGGTCTCGGGGGCGCGGGACACTGAAGCTTTCTTT. It translates to CSPLKVSGARDTEAFF.

This clone appeared once. This chain uses TRBV7-9 with TRBJ2-1; D not resolved. CDR1 is SEHNR, CDR2 FQNEAQ, per germline (reference sequence). V gave up 1 base and J gave up 6 bases, with 10 bases separating them. This CDR3 contains 14 residues. CDR3 sequence reads: CASSLVTVGNEQFF. In nucleotides, the CDR3 is TGTGCCAGCAGCTTAGTAACGGTTGGCAATGAGCAGTTCTTC. Full variable domain (remainder filled in from reference TRBV7-9 and TRBJ2-1): DTGVSQNPRHKITKRGQNVTFRCDPISEHNRLYWYRQTLGQGPEFLTYFQNEAQLEKSRLLSDRFSAERPKGSFSTLEIQRTEQGDSAMYLCASSLVTVGNEQFFGPGTRLTVL.

J is TRBJ2-7 and V is TRBV6-5; 9 nucleotides align to TRBD2. The V segment lost 0 bases and the J segment 3 bases; nucleotides outside the gene matches: 3. This CDR3 has 15 amino acids. Germline V lookup: CDR1 MNHEY, CDR2 SVGAGI. CDR3 region: CASSYSTSGYYEQYF. In nucleotides, the CDR3 is TGTGCCAGCAGTTACTCGACTAGCGGTTACTACGAGCAGTACTTC.

This clone was seen more than once but under ten times. The rearrangement links TRBV9 to TRBJ1-1; D uncertain. The CDR3 is 14 residues long. Trimming cost V 1 base and J 1 base, with 8 bases left between them. Germline CDR1 and CDR2: SGDLS and YYNGEE. CDR3: CASSVLAGNTEAFF. DNA for the CDR3: TGTGCCAGCAGCGTATTGGCAGGGAACACTGAAGCTTTCTTT.

The chain employs TRBV5-1 and TRBJ1-2, with TRBD1 matching 8 bases. The junction had 9 bases not matched to a gene; V was cut back by 4 bases and J by 10 bases. This CDR3 contains 13 residues. From germline, CDR1 is SGHRS and CDR2 YFSETQ. CDR3 region: CASSLRTGPDYTF. Written as DNA, the CDR3 is TGCGCCAGCAGCCTCAGGACAGGGCCTGACTACACCTTC.

The chain is built from TRBV2 and TRBJ2-7; 11 bases fit TRBD2. There are 19 residues in the CDR3. With V trimmed by 0 bases and J by 2 bases, 12 bases remained unmatched. CDR1 is SNHLY, CDR2 FYNNEI, per germline. DNA for the CDR3: TGTGCCAGCAGTGAAGCGCTGGGGACTAGCGGTCTGTTAGCCTACGAGCAGTACTTC. As protein: CASSEALGTSGLLAYEQYF.

V usage is TRBV29-1 and J usage is TRBJ2-7; unclear D gene. Looked up from germline, CDR1 is SQVTM and CDR2 is ANQGSEA. The CDR3 is made up of 12 amino acids. The V end was cut by 5 bases, the J end by 6 bases, with 14 bases between. CDR3 DNA sequence: TGCAGCGTTTGGGGTGCCCGCGGCGAGCAGTACTTC. Translated: CSVWGARGEQYF.

The chain's CDR3 is CASSQGQGRHEQYF. As DNA, the CDR3 is TGTGCCAGCAGCCAAGGTCAGGGCCGCCACGAGCAGTACTTC. The V call is TRBV4-2, the J call TRBJ2-7, with a possible D match to TRBD1 (5 bases). CDR3 length: 14 residues. Deletions cut 1 base from V and 5 bases from J, with 12 bases between. Germline V gives CDR1 LGHNA, CDR2 YNFKEQ.